What follows is one TCR beta chain and its context. The entry originates in a study of cytomegalovirus exposure and HLA in healthy donors. CDR1 and CDR2 (germline): MNHEY, SMNVEV (reference sequence). J was trimmed by 4 bases and V by 6 bases; bases with no gene match: 15. This CDR3 contains 17 residues. This PCR relied on a set of 60 Vbeta primers and 13 Jbeta primers. Sequencing was performed with immunoSEQ multiplex PCR; in TCRdb, only in-frame clones are kept and a portion is missing. The sample records 170,000 or so clones, approximately 80% being singletons. The sequence was collected from a man aged 18 to 30 in good health and CMV-seronegative. Material for sequencing was PBMCs. The chain joins TRBV27 to TRBJ2-1, with 7 positions matching TRBD2. The chain's CDR3 is CASRNPITASGYNEQFF. CDR3 sequence (DNA): TGTGCCAGCAGAAACCCCATCACGGCTAGCGGATACAATGAGCAGTTCTTC.